This T cell receptor (beta chain) was obtained from a study of cytomegalovirus exposure and HLA in healthy donors. In regard to this clone: Antigen: not known.

Findings and limits, study-wide: Most TCR sequences were uncommon, yet certain public TCRs appeared in many donors. There were 164 TCR beta chains listed as cytomegalovirus-associated.

The CDR3 length is 15 residues. Germline assignment: CDR1 MDHEN and CDR2 SYDVKM. Unmatched junction bases numbered 6, after V lost 5 bases and J lost 7 bases. Profiled with immunoSEQ multiplex PCR; TCRdb holds only in-frame clones, not every one. Of over 150,000 clones in the sample, about 89% were seen once. The sample consisted of PBMCs. This TCR came from a woman aged 18-35 years in good health and CMV-seropositive. This chain uses TRBV28 with TRBJ1-6; 9 bases line up with TRBD1. The DNA of the CDR3 is TGTGCCAGCAGTGCTCAGACAGGGGGAAATTCACCCCTCCACTTT. It translates to CASSAQTGGNSPLHF.